The source of this T cell receptor (beta chain) is a study of T cell changes during pregnancy in multiple sclerosis. CDR3 size: 16 residues. Germline lookup yields CDR1 SGDLS and CDR2 YYNGEE. The ends were cut back, 0 bases at V and 8 bases at J, with 17 bases in the middle. The assay was immunoSEQ multiplex PCR, and TCRdb's table has in-frame clones only and misses some. The sample records 46,000 or so clones, almost 90% being singletons. Material: peripheral blood, obtained in the second trimester of pregnancy. The TCR sequence derives from a female donor in good health, enrolled as a control in a pregnancy study. The rearrangement joins TRBV9 to TRBJ1-4; D not resolved. The CDR3 here is CASSVGPPQQPEKLFF. In DNA form, the CDR3 reads TGTGCCAGCAGCGTAGGCCCCCCACAACAACCGGAAAAACTGTTTTTT. Full variable domain (missing parts from reference TRBV9 and TRBJ1-4): DSGVTQTPKHLITATGQRVTLRCSPRSGDLSVYWYQQSLDQGLQFLIQYYNGEERAKGNILERFSAQQFPDLHSELNLSSLELGDSALYFCASSVGPPQQPEKLFFGSGTQLSVL.